This is a list of T cell receptor beta chains from one sample in a study of identical twins. MiXCR, applied by TCRdb to the 5' RACE reads, yields one record per CDR3 protein. The table records about 490,000 distinct CDR3 sequences, roughly 15% of them present only once. The data also belong to a second study, concerning yellow fever vaccine responses in identical twins.

The sequencing sample was made of CD4+ T cells sorted from blood. These receptor sequences come from a young woman in good health. Each CDR3 is given without its conserved first and last residue. Fields, in order: V gene, CDR3 protein.

v_gene: TRBV20-1; CDR3aa: STGPNTEAF
v_gene: TRBV12-3/TRBV12-4; CDR3aa: ASSPRTGGTGELF
v_gene: TRBV10-3; CDR3aa: AITSSGTDKQF
v_gene: TRBV7-9; CDR3aa: ASSLGGRGTVFDEQF
v_gene: TRBV5-1; CDR3aa: ASSPGRAFDEQF
v_gene: TRBV5-1; CDR3aa: ASSLGSGRPGNEQF
v_gene: TRBV11-2; CDR3aa: ASSFIQGIRAEKLF
v_gene: TRBV2; CDR3aa: ATKLRDPQNTGELF
v_gene: TRBV7-9; CDR3aa: ASVLEGDGMQNTEAF
v_gene: TRBV5-1; CDR3aa: ASSGPGDFGSPLH
v_gene: TRBV6-1; CDR3aa: ASSPDRAGEKLF
v_gene: TRBV29-1; CDR3aa: SVEDPAGWTRN
v_gene: TRBV6-1; CDR3aa: ASSKEGGLDYGYT
v_gene: TRBV7-2; CDR3aa: ASSLVALGGETQY
v_gene: TRBV3-1; CDR3aa: ASSQVPTGISYNEQF
v_gene: TRBV12-3/TRBV12-4; CDR3aa: ASSSRQAQGYNEQF
v_gene: TRBV25-1; CDR3aa: ASRDQGGTIWTSGSSGANVLT
v_gene: TRBV6-5; CDR3aa: ASSYTAGGYTDTQY
v_gene: TRBV7-2; CDR3aa: ASRGPNSYEQY
v_gene: TRBV5-1; CDR3aa: ASTPGMSFGSYNEQF
v_gene: TRBV5-1; CDR3aa: ASSLGRGPVGEQY
v_gene: TRBV4-1; CDR3aa: ASSQLGTAVNYNEQF
v_gene: TRBV24-1; CDR3aa: ATSADYALDTQY
v_gene: TRBV4-2; CDR3aa: ASSASGGPNTDTQY
v_gene: TRBV7-3; CDR3aa: ASSLIGEKLEQF
v_gene: TRBV11-3; CDR3aa: ASTEERARVGELF
v_gene: TRBV18; CDR3aa: ASSQRNSGQGGYNEQF
v_gene: TRBV18; CDR3aa: ASSPPNTGTSSYEQY